This section outlines one TCR beta chain sequence together with its context. Its antigen remains unidentified. Produced via immunoSEQ multiplex PCR; TCRdb's table is partial and in-frame only. The sample lists approximately 75,000 clones, almost 90% occurring once. This specimen belongs to a study of T cell responses to AZD1222 COVID-19 vaccine. General observations from the study: At 160-218 and 743-854, vaccine-associated CD4 TCRs were dominant, and they spanned spike.

The CDR3 loop spans 15 amino acids. V gave up 3 bases and J gave up 2 bases; unmatched junction bases: 4. Germline assignment: CDR1 KGHDR and CDR2 SFDVKD. Sequenced material: peripheral blood, taken 28 days after the second AZD1222 dose. This sequence joins TRBV24-1 and TRBJ2-7; the match to TRBD1 covers 9 bases. This clonotype originated in an adult who received the AZD1222 COVID-19 vaccine. The CDR3 region has the DNA TGTGCCACCAGTGATAGCGGGACAGGGACCTACGAGCAGTACTTC. Protein: CATSDSGTGTYEQYF.